These 16 T cell receptor beta chains were all obtained from the same sample, sequenced in a study of T cells in Graves' hyperthyroidism and ophthalmopathy. The CDR3 regions of TCR beta were amplified from RNA transcripts. The HTBI primer set drove a first-round RT-PCR of the TCR CDR3. Each CDR3 protein is one row after TCRdb ran MiXCR on the multiplex PCR reads. The sample lists 200,000 to 300,000 distinct CDR3 sequences, about 24% seen once, with under 40% in the top ten. The material sequenced was blood. The receptors originated from a woman aged 40 to 50 with Graves' ophthalmopathy.

This clonotype was seen ten or more times. J is TRBJ2-7 and V is TRBV28, with TRBD1 matching 8 bases. Trimming at V came to 3 bases and at J to 2 bases, leaving 9 bases not matched to a gene. The CDR3 totals 16 residues. Germline lookup yields CDR1 MDHEN and CDR2 SYDVKM. The CDR3 DNA follows: TGTGCCAGCAGTTTTGAGTGGGCAGGGGGCGCCTACGAGCAGTACTTC. It translates to CASSFEWAGGAYEQYF.

This clonotype occurred many times. J is TRBJ1-5 and V is TRBV7-9, with a weak D call TRBD1 (5 bases). Germline values: CDR1 SEHNR, CDR2 FQNEAQ (reference sequence). The CDR3 length is 15 residues. V lost 1 base and J 6 bases, leaving 13 bases between the germline ends. The chain's CDR3 is CASSLGDSQGQPQHF. The CDR3 coding sequence is TGTGCCAGCAGCTTAGGAGACAGCCAAGGTCAGCCCCAGCATTTT. Drawing the rest from reference TRBV7-9 and TRBJ1-5, the complete variable domain is DTGVSQNPRHKITKRGQNVTFRCDPISEHNRLYWYRQTLGQGPEFLTYFQNEAQLEKSRLLSDRFSAERPKGSFSTLEIQRTEQGDSAMYLCASSLGDSQGQPQHFGDGTRLSIL.

This clonotype appeared a few times. The rearrangement links TRBV30 to TRBJ2-3; 11 bases match TRBD2. V trimming: 8 bases; J trimming: 3 bases; junction bases outside the gene matches: 4. The CDR3 sequence is 13 residues long. Germline values: CDR1 GTSNPN, CDR2 SVGIG (reference sequence). This chain's CDR3 is CAMTSGNTDTQYF. Written as DNA, the CDR3 is TGTGCCATGACTAGCGGGAATACAGATACGCAGTATTTT.

This clonotype was counted ten times or more. This chain connects TRBV5-1 to TRBJ1-1, with 7 bases aligning to TRBD1. This CDR3 has 13 residues. The germline V gene has CDR1 SGHRS and CDR2 YFSETQ. The J segment lost 4 bases and the V segment lost 5 bases, leaving 5 bases of the junction unmatched. The CDR3 is CASRHRQGTEAFF. The CDR3 DNA is TGCGCCAGCAGACATAGACAGGGCACTGAAGCTTTCTTT.

This chain connects TRBV12-3 or TRBV12-4 to TRBJ1-2, with D hard to call. The ends were cut back, 5 bases at V and 4 bases at J, with 11 bases in the middle. The CDR3 loop spans 13 amino acids. The DNA for the CDR3 is TGTGCCAGCAGTCGACAAGGATCCTATGGCTACACCTTC. This translates into CASSRQGSYGYTF.

This clonotype came up many times. A much larger clone lies one base from this, so it may be a read error. In DNA, the CDR3 is TGTGCCAGCGGCTTAGGGGGCGGAGTAGCCAAAAACATTCAGTACTTC. As protein: CASGLGGGVAKNIQYF. The chain recombines TRBV11-1 with TRBJ2-4; 7 bases fit TRBD1. The CDR3 runs 16 residues. The germline gives CDR1 SGHAT, CDR2 FQDESV (reference sequence).

This clonotype has a count of ten or more. The rearrangement uses TRBV7-3 and TRBJ2-2; D gene unclear. Trimming stripped 1 base from V and 8 bases from J, with 11 bases between. The CDR3 is made up of 14 amino acids. Looked up from germline, CDR1 is SGHTA and CDR2 is FQGTGA. CDR3 sequence (DNA): TGTGCCAGCAGCTTAAACGCCCCTACGGGGGAGCTGTTTTTT. Translating it yields CASSLNAPTGELFF.

This clonotype showed up many times. The chain combines TRBV7-2 with TRBJ2-7, with 11 bases matching TRBD2. The CDR3 contains 17 residues. Unmatched junction bases numbered 6, after V lost 0 bases and J lost 2 bases. Germline V CDR1 and CDR2: SGHTA, FQGNSA. CDR3 nucleotides: TGTGCCAGCAGCTTAGCAAGGACTAGCGGGTCAGCCTACGAGCAGTACTTC. Amino acid sequence: CASSLARTSGSAYEQYF.

This clonotype was observed a few times. The chain links TRBV11-2 to TRBJ2-5; D may be TRBD1 (7 bases). The germline gives CDR1 SGHAT, CDR2 FQNNGV. Trimming took 5 bases from V and 5 from J, leaving 18 bases between them. The CDR3 length is 15 residues. This CDR3 reads CASSAGTARGETQYF. CDR3 sequence (DNA): TGTGCCAGCAGCGCCGGGACAGCCCGGGGGGAGACCCAGTACTTC.

This clonotype was found many times. The J gene is TRBJ1-2, the V gene TRBV20-1; TRBD1 matches 10 bases. CDR1 is DFQATT and CDR2 is SNEGSKA in the germline V gene (reference sequence). J lost 8 bases, V lost 3 bases, and 9 bases had no gene match. This CDR3 is 14 amino acids long. In nucleotides, the CDR3 is TGCAGTGCTAGTGAGGGGACAGGGGTTTTAGGCTACACCTTC. Its protein product is CSASEGTGVLGYTF.

The chain recombines TRBV28 with TRBJ2-7; the D is unclear. The CDR3 is 13 amino acids. Trimming left V 10 bases short and J 0 bases short, with 13 bases between. Germline V gene data show CDR1 as MDHEN and CDR2 as SYDVKM. CDR3 nucleotide sequence: TGTGCCACCTCAGGCGGCACCTCCTACGAGCAGTACTTC. Translating gives CATSGGTSYEQYF.

This clonotype was recorded many times. This chain joins TRBV28 and TRBJ1-5; D may be TRBD1 (6 bases). The CDR3 has 12 residues. Germline loops: CDR1 MDHEN, CDR2 SYDVKM. V gave up 10 bases and J gave up 0 bases, with 7 bases separating them. The CDR3 region is CATQGSNQPQHF. For the CDR3, the DNA is TGTGCCACACAGGGTAGCAATCAGCCCCAGCATTTT.

The chain is built from TRBV20-1 and TRBJ2-7; D is ambiguous. CDR3 length equals 11 residues. Per the germline V gene, CDR1 is DFQATT and CDR2 is SNEGSKA (reference sequence). Trimming left V 5 bases short and J 2 bases short, with 7 bases between. The CDR3 nucleotides are TGCAGTGCTTCCGGGCCCTACGAGCAGTACTTC. Translated, it gives CSASGPYEQYF.

This clonotype was found many times. The chain recombines TRBV6-2 or TRBV6-3 with TRBJ2-1, with unresolved D. This CDR3 contains 16 residues. V dropped 2 bases and J dropped 0 bases, with 11 bases sitting between them. Looked up from germline, CDR1 is MNHEY and CDR2 is SVGEGT. Here the CDR3 DNA reads TGTGCCAGCAGTTACCAAGGGTTGAGCTCCTACAATGAGCAGTTCTTC. Protein sequence: CASSYQGLSSYNEQFF.

The chain uses TRBV25-1 and TRBJ2-7; D not certain. The CDR3 sequence is 13 residues long. Trimming stripped 7 bases from V and 0 bases from J, with 10 bases between. Germline V gene lookup returns CDR1 MGHDK and CDR2 SYGVNS. CDR3 in amino acids: CASTAGSSYEQYF. CDR3 bases: TGTGCCAGCACGGCAGGCAGCTCCTACGAGCAGTACTTC.

The gene calls are TRBV6-2 or TRBV6-3 and TRBJ1-2; 10 nucleotides line up with TRBD1. The germline V gene encodes CDR1 MNHEY and CDR2 SVGEGT. CDR3 length equals 15 residues. Unmatched junction bases numbered 5, after V lost 6 bases and J lost 1 base. This chain's CDR3 is CASRTGGGINYGYTF. As DNA, the CDR3 is TGTGCCAGCAGGACAGGGGGCGGAATTAACTATGGCTACACCTTC.